The clone carrying this TCR beta chain was found once. Its antigen is not known. These data are taken from a study of cytomegalovirus exposure and HLA in healthy donors. Donors had nominal health at sampling but likely had unrecorded immune exposures. In the PCR, 60 Vbeta and 13 Jbeta primers were used. Assay: immunoSEQ multiplex PCR; the TCRdb copy retains only in-frame clones and omits some. Among 150,000 or so clones listed, 60% to 80% were seen once. The V and J ends lost 4 bases and 0 bases respectively, with 10 bases between them. The germline V gene encodes CDR1 LNHDA and CDR2 SQIVND (reference sequence). The CDR3 contains 15 residues. Study-level findings and limits: Previously analyzed data showed that most TCR beta V segments were productive at a frequency of about 87% or about 30%. Follow-up analysis found HLA locus-dependent TCR association rates, highest for DRB1 and lowest for HLA-C. Most TCR sequences proved rare, with some public TCRs found in many donors.

The sequenced sample was PBMCs. This clonotype was sampled from a man between 18 and 29 years old in good health and CMV-seropositive. The rearrangement uses TRBV19 and TRBJ2-1; D perhaps matches TRBD2 (6 bases). This chain's CDR3 is CASSTSASSYNEQFF. The CDR3 DNA is TGTGCCAGTAGTACTAGCGCGAGCTCCTACAATGAGCAGTTCTTC.